These T cell receptor beta chains were read from a single sample in a study of HIV-infected patients and healthy controls. Each CDR3 protein is one row after TCRdb ran MiXCR on the 5' RACE reads. Here the sample spans some 7,600 distinct CDR3 sequences, less than 9% being singletons. This sample comprised blood, obtained before antiretroviral therapy. These receptors all come from an adult with HIV infection. Both conserved end residues are part of each CDR3. The D gene is left open where the match is weak. Clone size, where shown, is once, few, many, or a class for clones that have expanded.

J gene: TRBJ2-5
V gene: TRBV29-1
clone size: many
D gene: -
CDR3 DNA: TGCAGCGTTAGACAGTACCAAGAGACCCAGTACTTC
CDR3 protein: CSVRQYQETQYF

J gene: TRBJ2-1
V gene: TRBV20-1
clone size: many
D gene: TRBD2
CDR3 DNA: TGCAGTGCTAACGGGGGGAGCGGGGGCTACAATGAGCAGTTCTTC
CDR3 protein: CSANGGSGGYNEQFF

J gene: TRBJ1-2
V gene: TRBV28
clone size: many
D gene: -
CDR3 DNA: TGTGCCAGCAGTCAGGGAGTCTATGGCTACACCTTC
CDR3 protein: CASSQGVYGYTF

J gene: TRBJ2-7
V gene: TRBV3-1
clone size: medium-sized
D gene: -
CDR3 DNA: TGTGCCAGCAGCACCAATTACGAGCAGTACTTC
CDR3 protein: CASSTNYEQYF

J gene: TRBJ1-1
V gene: TRBV5-1
clone size: many
D gene: TRBD1
CDR3 DNA: TGCGCCAGCAGCTTGTCTGTCGGGCAGGGGGACACTGAAGCTTTCTTT
CDR3 protein: CASSLSVGQGDTEAFF

J gene: TRBJ1-1
V gene: TRBV4-3
clone size: many
D gene: -
CDR3 DNA: TGCGCCAGCAGCCAAGATCCCGGCGCTGAAGCTTTCTTT
CDR3 protein: CASSQDPGAEAFF

J gene: TRBJ2-1
V gene: TRBV11-2
clone size: many
D gene: TRBD2
CDR3 DNA: TGTGCCAGCAGCTTAGTGTTTAGCGGGAGAGCATACAATGAGCAGTTCTTC
CDR3 protein: CASSLVFSGRAYNEQFF

J gene: TRBJ2-7
V gene: TRBV20-1
clone size: medium-sized
D gene: -
CDR3 DNA: TGCAGTGCTAGTAGGGGAACAGCGAGCTCCTACGAGCAGTACTTC
CDR3 protein: CSASRGTASSYEQYF

J gene: TRBJ1-1
V gene: TRBV7-9
clone size: few
D gene: TRBD1
CDR3 DNA: TGTGCCAGCAGCCCCCTGACAGGGCCGGTCGGCACTGAAGCTTTCTTT
CDR3 protein: CASSPLTGPVGTEAFF

J gene: TRBJ2-3
V gene: TRBV12-3/TRBV12-4
clone size: many
D gene: TRBD2
CDR3 DNA: TGTGCCCTCCACCCACTAGCGGGGGCCACAGATACGCAGTATTTT
CDR3 protein: CALHPLAGATDTQYF

J gene: TRBJ2-4
V gene: TRBV30
clone size: few
D gene: -
CDR3 DNA: TGTGCCTGGAGTGACAGGATTGCCAAAAACATTCAGTACTTC
CDR3 protein: CAWSDRIAKNIQYF

J gene: TRBJ1-1
V gene: TRBV14
clone size: many
D gene: -
CDR3 DNA: TGTGCCAGCAGCCAAGATGCGGTAAACACTGAAGCTTTCTTT
CDR3 protein: CASSQDAVNTEAFF

J gene: TRBJ2-5
V gene: TRBV5-1
clone size: -
D gene: TRBD1
CDR3 DNA: TGCGCCAGCAGCTCGCCGGACAGGGTGGTCGGAGAGACCCAGTACTTC
CDR3 protein: CASSSPDRVVGETQYF

J gene: TRBJ1-1
V gene: TRBV20-1
clone size: few
D gene: -
CDR3 DNA: TGCAGTGCTAGAGATATACCCCGCCGCGGGGCGAACACTGAAGCTTTCTTT
CDR3 protein: CSARDIPRRGANTEAFF

J gene: TRBJ1-1
V gene: TRBV2
clone size: -
D gene: -
CDR3 DNA: TGTGCCAGCAGTTTACAGGGAGGGGACACTGAAGCTTTCTTT
CDR3 protein: CASSLQGGDTEAFF

J gene: TRBJ1-1
V gene: TRBV28
clone size: many
D gene: -
CDR3 DNA: TGTGCCAGCAGGGGGCCTGGACACCCTCCTCGCACTGAAGCTTTCTTT
CDR3 protein: CASRGPGHPPRTEAFF

J gene: TRBJ2-5
V gene: TRBV15
clone size: -
D gene: TRBD2
CDR3 DNA: TGTGCCACCAGCTCAGGGACTACTAGCGGGGAGACCCAGTACTTC
CDR3 protein: CATSSGTTSGETQYF

J gene: TRBJ2-5
V gene: TRBV7-3
clone size: -
D gene: TRBD2
CDR3 DNA: TGTGCCAGCAGCTCAATAGCGGGAGCGGATAAAGAGACCCAGTACTTC
CDR3 protein: CASSSIAGADKETQYF

J gene: TRBJ2-1
V gene: TRBV7-9
clone size: medium-sized
D gene: TRBD2
CDR3 DNA: TGTGCCAGCAGCTTAGAGGTAGCGGGAAGGCTACTCTACAATGAGCAGTTCTTC
CDR3 protein: CASSLEVAGRLLYNEQFF

J gene: TRBJ2-3
V gene: TRBV12-3/TRBV12-4
clone size: -
D gene: -
CDR3 DNA: TGTGCCAGCAGTTTCCTGGTAGCGGAGACCACAGATACGCAGTATTTT
CDR3 protein: CASSFLVAETTDTQYF

J gene: TRBJ1-1
V gene: TRBV30
clone size: medium-sized
D gene: -
CDR3 DNA: TGTGCCTGCCCTAGGACTGAAGCTTTCTTT
CDR3 protein: CACPRTEAFF

J gene: TRBJ1-2
V gene: TRBV4-3
clone size: -
D gene: -
CDR3 DNA: TGCGCCAGCAGCCAAGAGCAGACAGGCTATGGCTACACCTTC
CDR3 protein: CASSQEQTGYGYTF

J gene: TRBJ1-1
V gene: TRBV29-1
clone size: medium-sized
D gene: TRBD1
CDR3 DNA: TGCAGCGTTGAAGTGACAGGGGGTATCAACACTGAAGCTTTCTTT
CDR3 protein: CSVEVTGGINTEAFF

J gene: TRBJ1-1
V gene: TRBV15
clone size: -
D gene: -
CDR3 DNA: TGTGCCACCAGCAGTCCCCAGGGCCCGAACACTGAAGCTTTCTTT
CDR3 protein: CATSSPQGPNTEAFF

J gene: TRBJ1-2
V gene: TRBV11-2
clone size: medium-sized
D gene: -
CDR3 DNA: TGTGCCAGCTCACCGGGGTATGGCTACACCTTC
CDR3 protein: CASSPGYGYTF

J gene: TRBJ1-2
V gene: TRBV27
clone size: many
D gene: -
CDR3 DNA: TGTGCCAGCAGCTGGGGCCCCGGCGGTGGCTACACCTTC
CDR3 protein: CASSWGPGGGYTF

J gene: TRBJ2-3
V gene: TRBV5-1
clone size: medium-sized
D gene: -
CDR3 DNA: TGCGCCAGCAGCCCCGCAATCCTGGGGGGCACAGATACGCAGTATTTT
CDR3 protein: CASSPAILGGTDTQYF

J gene: TRBJ1-1
V gene: TRBV11-2
clone size: medium-sized
D gene: -
CDR3 DNA: TGTGCCAGCAGCGTCGGAAGCAACACTGAAGCTTTCTTT
CDR3 protein: CASSVGSNTEAFF

J gene: TRBJ1-3
V gene: TRBV20-1
clone size: medium-sized
D gene: -
CDR3 DNA: TGCAGTGCTAGGGGCGGCCACTCTGGAAACACCATATATTTT
CDR3 protein: CSARGGHSGNTIYF

J gene: TRBJ1-1
V gene: TRBV10-3
clone size: many
D gene: -
CDR3 DNA: TGTGCCATCAGTGCCACAGGTGAAGCTTTCTTT
CDR3 protein: CAISATGEAFF

J gene: TRBJ2-7
V gene: TRBV20-1
clone size: medium-sized
D gene: -
CDR3 DNA: TGCAGTGCTACCGACTACACACCGATCTACGAGCAGTACTTC
CDR3 protein: CSATDYTPIYEQYF

J gene: TRBJ2-3
V gene: TRBV2
clone size: medium-sized
D gene: -
CDR3 DNA: TGTGCCAGCAGCCGTACGGGGCCCGTTGATACGCAGTATTTT
CDR3 protein: CASSRTGPVDTQYF

J gene: TRBJ2-3
V gene: TRBV12-3/TRBV12-4
clone size: many
D gene: -
CDR3 DNA: TGTGCCAGCAGTTCCCACCCACGACAGCTCGCAGATACGCAGTATTTT
CDR3 protein: CASSSHPRQLADTQYF

J gene: TRBJ2-7
V gene: TRBV7-2
clone size: medium-sized
D gene: TRBD1
CDR3 DNA: TGTGCCAGCAGCTTAGCGCGGGACAGGTCGCCGTACTTC
CDR3 protein: CASSLARDRSPYF

J gene: TRBJ1-4
V gene: TRBV5-4
clone size: many
D gene: -
CDR3 DNA: TGTGCCAGCAGTTTATCGACGGGGGGGAATGAAAAACTGTTTTTT
CDR3 protein: CASSLSTGGNEKLFF

J gene: TRBJ1-1
V gene: TRBV20-1
clone size: many
D gene: TRBD1
CDR3 DNA: TGCAGTGCTAGAGATGGGGACAGGGAAAAAGCTGCTATTGAAGCTTTCTTT
CDR3 protein: CSARDGDREKAAIEAFF

J gene: TRBJ1-5
V gene: TRBV6-1
clone size: medium-sized
D gene: -
CDR3 DNA: TGTGCCAGCAGAGACAGTTATAGCAATCAGCCCCAGCATTTT
CDR3 protein: CASRDSYSNQPQHF